The present T cell receptor beta chain was sequenced within a study of T cell responses to AZD1222 COVID-19 vaccine. Broader study findings: Reports indicate that nearly half of spike-specific TCRs are directed at unmutated variant regions. Females made up more of the donors, who were largely white British, and clonal diversity may have come out too low. Among AZD1222 vaccinees, only five to seven were seropositive at baseline.

The germline V gene encodes CDR1 SGHRS and CDR2 YFSETQ. V was clipped by 4 bases and J by 7 bases, with 6 bases between them. This CDR3 contains 12 residues. In the case of this clone: The antigen is undetermined.

Pooled together were second doses at about 4 or about 12 weeks. Clones were sequenced by immunoSEQ multiplex PCR, and TCRdb holds only the in-frame ones, with some missing. The data contain around 150,000 clones, 92% of them seen just once; the ten biggest clones take up roughly 4%. The sequenced sample was peripheral blood, obtained 28 days after the second AZD1222 dose. The chain is built from TRBV5-1 and TRBJ1-6; D is unclear. This clonotype was sampled from an adult who received the AZD1222 COVID-19 vaccine. The CDR3 here is CASSPDNSPLHF. For the CDR3, the DNA is TGCGCCAGCAGCCCTGACAATTCACCCCTCCACTTT.